This T cell receptor beta chain is from a study of shared clonotypes between healthy human individuals. The study's findings and limits: Roughly 5% of naive CD4 clonotypes were shared across a handful of donors.

CD45RO negativity and positive selection for CCR7 defined naive CD8 cells, a population that excluded terminally differentiated effector memory CD45RA+ cells. Study donors comprised healthy, HIV-negative adults devoid of recent acute infection or vaccination. Execution of the assay was at deep level. How the authors handled the data: ImmunoSEQ sequences covered only the junction and lacked quality scores; filtering therefore differed. Data came from immunoSEQ multiplex PCR; TCRdb stores just in-frame clones and leaves some out. D and trimming were read from the DNA, whereas the V and J calls and clone size are those reported in that table. The table has about 1.9 million clones, roughly 93% seen once. J lost 12 bases, V lost 3 bases, and 14 bases had no gene match. The V gene's germline CDR1 is SGHRS and CDR2 YFSETQ. This CDR3 is built from 14 residues. In regard to this clone: Its cognate antigen is unknown.

Sequencing used naive CD8+ T cells from PBMCs. The V gene is TRBV5-1, the J gene TRBJ2-7; 8 nucleotides match TRBD1. This clonotype was obtained from a man younger than 35 in good health. Some clones in this sample may be carry-over from other donors' samples. The CDR3 spells CASSWVPGQDPMYF. The CDR3 coding sequence is TGCGCCAGCAGCTGGGTTCCGGGACAGGACCCTATGTACTTC.